The sequence of this TCR beta chain was determined in a study of blood T cells in healthy people across ages. Study-level points and caveats: A roughly linear age-dependent decrease characterized TCR beta diversity per million T cells.

Together with a sample-barcoded 5' primer, a J-beta primer mix was included in a second PCR lasting about 7 to 12 cycles. In TCRdb, the 5' RACE reads were re-called with MiXCR into one record per CDR3 protein. The repertoire holds roughly 1,500,000 distinct CDR3 sequences, about 31% seen once, with 11% in the top ten. Every sample yielded at least 7 million isolated PBMCs. V gave up 1 base and J gave up 7 bases, with 10 bases separating them. This CDR3 is 13 amino acids long. Germline values: CDR1 LGHDT, CDR2 YNNKEL (reference sequence). As for this clonotype: Its target is not known.

The sequence derives from a woman under 40 in good health. The rearrangement joins TRBV3-1 to TRBJ1-2, with D maybe TRBD1 (6 bases). Material for sequencing was blood. The CDR3 DNA is TGTGCCAGCAGCCAAGCGGGGGGCCGTGGCTACACCTTC. Translating it yields CASSQAGGRGYTF.